This TCR beta chain was identified during a study of blood T cell repertoires in COVID-19. About the study: From the United States, Italy and Spain came samples of acute and convalescent COVID-19. PBMCs, B-cell-depleted T cells, or T cells provided the cDNA or gDNA that made up the material.

How the authors handled the data: Counts of nucleated cells, estimated from reference gene primer amplification, were obtained. Profiling relied on immunoSEQ multiplex PCR, and the TCRdb table lists in-frame clones only, not all of them. The DNA gave D and trimming, while V, J and clone size come from that table. Of 200,000 or so clones in the sample, 80% to 90% are singletons; the top ten hold roughly 3%. The V and J ends lost 6 bases and 3 bases, in that order; junction bases with no gene match: 1. The CDR3 totals 13 residues. The germline gives CDR1 SGHRS, CDR2 YFSETQ. The receptor was derived from a man between 60 and 75 years old with acute or convalescent COVID-19. The sequencing input was peripheral blood. V usage is TRBV5-1 and J usage is TRBJ2-7; the match to TRBD2 covers 12 bases. The CDR3 protein is CASKLAGGYEQYF. CDR3 DNA sequence: TGCGCCAGCAAACTAGCGGGAGGCTACGAGCAGTACTTC.